The rows below give T cell receptor beta chains drawn from one sample of a study of cytotoxic CD8 clonotypes in ibrutinib-treated CLL. The data were produced by immunoSEQ multiplex PCR, yet TCRdb's version contains in-frame clones alone and is incomplete. Of some 63,000 clones in the sample, approximately 90% are singletons; the top ten hold approximately 3%. The sample in question was PBMCs, obtained after 12 months of ibrutinib treatment. The receptors were sampled from a human donor with chronic lymphocytic leukemia. Both conserved end residues are trimmed from each CDR3.

V gene: TRBV7-3
J gene: TRBJ2-2
CDR3 protein: ASSLRAAGGPVDTGELF

V gene: TRBV25-1
J gene: TRBJ2-3
CDR3 protein: ASRTQPQSTQY

V gene: TRBV13
J gene: TRBJ2-1
CDR3 protein: ASRGLAGGYNEQF

V gene: TRBV30
J gene: TRBJ1-1
CDR3 protein: AWSVGGPEAF

V gene: TRBV14
J gene: TRBJ2-7
CDR3 protein: ASSYWSDRGKYEQY

V gene: TRBV7-9
J gene: TRBJ2-6
CDR3 protein: ASSLDRAGANVLT

V gene: TRBV7-2
J gene: TRBJ1-1
CDR3 protein: ASSPAGGLTEAF

V gene: TRBV10-1
J gene: TRBJ2-7
CDR3 protein: ASSDNNEQY

V gene: TRBV27
J gene: TRBJ2-7
CDR3 protein: ASSPELDYEQY

V gene: TRBV27
J gene: TRBJ2-1
CDR3 protein: ASSLAAQRFNEQF

V gene: TRBV11-2
J gene: TRBJ1-1
CDR3 protein: ASSSQGFSEAF

V gene: TRBV11-2
J gene: TRBJ2-2
CDR3 protein: ASSFFGGDTGELF

V gene: TRBV6-1
J gene: TRBJ1-2
CDR3 protein: ASSEAPTGVLGYT

V gene: TRBV6-5
J gene: TRBJ2-7
CDR3 protein: ASSRGTEQGQY

V gene: TRBV19
J gene: TRBJ1-2
CDR3 protein: ASFNRDHYGYT

V gene: TRBV19
J gene: TRBJ2-4
CDR3 protein: ASSIGGRAKNIQY

V gene: TRBV10-1
J gene: TRBJ1-5
CDR3 protein: ASIFQSNQPQH

V gene: TRBV2
J gene: TRBJ1-5
CDR3 protein: ASSEAKGAQVQPQH

V gene: TRBV5-5
J gene: TRBJ2-7
CDR3 protein: ASSFQGAGGRNEQY

V gene: TRBV19
J gene: TRBJ2-1
CDR3 protein: ASSNHRGDEQF

V gene: TRBV19
J gene: TRBJ2-7
CDR3 protein: ASRPGLAYEQY

V gene: TRBV10-1
J gene: TRBJ2-3
CDR3 protein: ASSPSGRSTDTQY

V gene: TRBV5-1
J gene: TRBJ2-5
CDR3 protein: ASSFSADQETQY

V gene: TRBV7-9
J gene: TRBJ1-1
CDR3 protein: ASSLGTANTEAF

V gene: TRBV11-3
J gene: TRBJ1-2
CDR3 protein: ASSSDRVNGYT

V gene: TRBV28
J gene: TRBJ2-3
CDR3 protein: ASASLDTQY

V gene: TRBV18
J gene: TRBJ2-2
CDR3 protein: ASSPMTELTGELF

V gene: TRBV4-3
J gene: TRBJ2-5
CDR3 protein: ASSQDGNRQETQY

V gene: TRBV5-4
J gene: TRBJ1-1
CDR3 protein: ASSQDLGTSGTEAF

V gene: TRBV27
J gene: TRBJ2-1
CDR3 protein: ASSATSGALDEQF

V gene: TRBV5-1
J gene: TRBJ1-4
CDR3 protein: ASSVAGTANEKLF

V gene: TRBV30
J gene: TRBJ2-3
CDR3 protein: AWSAWPGVRGSTDTQY

V gene: TRBV18
J gene: TRBJ2-2
CDR3 protein: ASIPGGINTGELF

V gene: TRBV10-3
J gene: TRBJ2-3
CDR3 protein: AISGPTSGSGTDTQY

V gene: TRBV5-1
J gene: TRBJ2-2
CDR3 protein: ASSFGLAGGATGELF

V gene: TRBV7-3
J gene: TRBJ1-2
CDR3 protein: ASSLDGDRANGYT

V gene: TRBV7-9
J gene: TRBJ1-2
CDR3 protein: ASSSSGPPYGYT

V gene: TRBV27
J gene: TRBJ1-4
CDR3 protein: ASSSLGATNEKLF

V gene: TRBV19
J gene: TRBJ1-5
CDR3 protein: ASSKDRRWNQPQH

V gene: TRBV5-1
J gene: TRBJ1-5
CDR3 protein: ASSLGTGGNQPQH